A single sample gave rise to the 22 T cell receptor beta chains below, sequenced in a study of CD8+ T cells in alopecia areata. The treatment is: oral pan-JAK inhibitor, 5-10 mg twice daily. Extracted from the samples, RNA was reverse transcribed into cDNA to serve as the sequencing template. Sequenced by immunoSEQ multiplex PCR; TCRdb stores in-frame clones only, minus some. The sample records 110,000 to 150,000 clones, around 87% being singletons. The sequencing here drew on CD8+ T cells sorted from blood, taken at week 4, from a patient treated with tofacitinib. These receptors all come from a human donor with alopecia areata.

CDR3 DNA sequence: TGTGCCAGTAGTACTACACTAGGCGGCACAGATACGCAGTATTTT. This codes for CASSTTLGGTDTQYF. V usage is TRBV19 and J usage is TRBJ2-3, with TRBD2 as a possible D gene (5 bases). The CDR3 totals 15 residues. The germline gives CDR1 LNHDA, CDR2 SQIVND (reference sequence). V was shortened by 4 bases and J by 1 base, with 12 bases between the two germline ends.

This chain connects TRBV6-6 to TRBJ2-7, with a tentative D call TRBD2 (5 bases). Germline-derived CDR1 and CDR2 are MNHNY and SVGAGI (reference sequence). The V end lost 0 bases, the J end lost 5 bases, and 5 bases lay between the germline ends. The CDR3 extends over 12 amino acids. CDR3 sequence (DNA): TGTGCCAGCAGTTACTCGGAGGACGAGCAGTACTTC. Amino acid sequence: CASSYSEDEQYF.

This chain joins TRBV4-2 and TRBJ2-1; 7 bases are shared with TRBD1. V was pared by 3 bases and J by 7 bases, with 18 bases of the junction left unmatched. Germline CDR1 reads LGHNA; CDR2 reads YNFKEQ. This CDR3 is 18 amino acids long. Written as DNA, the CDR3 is TGTGCCAGCAGCCACGGGCCCGATACAGGGGCTAGCTGGAATGAGCAGTTCTTC. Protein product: CASSHGPDTGASWNEQFF.

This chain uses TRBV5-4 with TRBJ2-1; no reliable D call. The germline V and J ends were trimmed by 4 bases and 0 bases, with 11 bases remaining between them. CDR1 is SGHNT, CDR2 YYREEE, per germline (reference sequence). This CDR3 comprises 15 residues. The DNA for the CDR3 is TGTGCCAGCAGCCTCAAGCTGAGCTCCTACAATGAGCAGTTCTTC. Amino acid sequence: CASSLKLSSYNEQFF.

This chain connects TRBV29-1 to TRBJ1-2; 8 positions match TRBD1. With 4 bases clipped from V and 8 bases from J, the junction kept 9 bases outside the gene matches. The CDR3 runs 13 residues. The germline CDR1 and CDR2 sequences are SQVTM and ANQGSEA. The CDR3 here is CSVVRDRGWGYTF. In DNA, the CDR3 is TGCAGCGTTGTCCGAGACAGGGGTTGGGGCTACACCTTC.

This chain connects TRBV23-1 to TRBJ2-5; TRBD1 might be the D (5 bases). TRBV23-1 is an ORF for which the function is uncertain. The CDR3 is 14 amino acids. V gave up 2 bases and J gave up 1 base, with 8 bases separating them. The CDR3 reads CASSQKGIQETQYF. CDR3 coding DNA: TGCGCCAGCAGTCAAAAGGGGATCCAAGAGACCCAGTACTTC.

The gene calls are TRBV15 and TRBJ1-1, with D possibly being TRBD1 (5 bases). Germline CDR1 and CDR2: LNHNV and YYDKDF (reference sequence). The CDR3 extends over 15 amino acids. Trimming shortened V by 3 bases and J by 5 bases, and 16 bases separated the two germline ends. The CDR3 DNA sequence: TGTGCCACCAGCAGTGACCGGGACTCGAGGACTGAAGCTTTCTTT. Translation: CATSSDRDSRTEAFF.

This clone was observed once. This CDR3 reads CASSHFDSEDSPLHF. DNA for the CDR3: TGTGCCAGCAGCCATTTCGATTCAGAGGACTCACCCCTCCACTTT. The chain combines TRBV7-9 with TRBJ1-6, with no clear D. The CDR3 consists of 15 residues. The V gene's germline CDR1 is SEHNR and CDR2 FQNEAQ (reference sequence). The V and J ends lost 5 bases and 10 bases respectively, with 18 bases between them.

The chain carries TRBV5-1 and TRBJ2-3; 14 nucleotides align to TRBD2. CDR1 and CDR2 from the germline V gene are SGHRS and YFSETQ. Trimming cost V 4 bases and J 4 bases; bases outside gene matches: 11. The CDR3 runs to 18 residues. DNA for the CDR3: TGCGCCAGCAGCCCCCGGACCCTGACTAGCGGGAGGGCAGATACGCAGTATTTT. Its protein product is CASSPRTLTSGRADTQYF. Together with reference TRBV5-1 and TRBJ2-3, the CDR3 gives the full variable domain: KAGVTQTPRYLIKTRGQQVTLSCSPISGHRSVSWYQQTPGQGLQFLFEYFSETQRNKGNFPGRFSGRQFSNSRSEMNVSTLELGDSALYLCASSPRTLTSGRADTQYFGPGTRLTVL.

In DNA, the CDR3 is TGCAGCGTTGTAGACAGGTACAATGAGCAGTTCTTC. It translates to CSVVDRYNEQFF. The chain recombines TRBV29-1 with TRBJ2-1, with D tentatively TRBD1 (6 bases). Germline V gene lookup returns CDR1 SQVTM and CDR2 ANQGSEA. The CDR3 runs 12 residues. Trimming removed 4 bases from V and 4 bases from J, with 8 bases in between.

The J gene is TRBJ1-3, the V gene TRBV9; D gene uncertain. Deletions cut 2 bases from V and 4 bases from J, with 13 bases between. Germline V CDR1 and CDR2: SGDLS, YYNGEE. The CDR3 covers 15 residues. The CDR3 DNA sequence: TGTGCCAGCAGCGTTTGGAGTGGTTTCGGAAACACCATATATTTT. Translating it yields CASSVWSGFGNTIYF.

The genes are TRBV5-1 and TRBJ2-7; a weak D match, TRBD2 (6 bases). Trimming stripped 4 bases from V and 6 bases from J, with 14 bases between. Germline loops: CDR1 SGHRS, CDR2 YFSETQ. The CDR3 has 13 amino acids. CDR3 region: CASSAPGGAEQYF. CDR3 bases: TGCGCCAGCAGCGCGCCGGGCGGGGCCGAGCAGTACTTC.

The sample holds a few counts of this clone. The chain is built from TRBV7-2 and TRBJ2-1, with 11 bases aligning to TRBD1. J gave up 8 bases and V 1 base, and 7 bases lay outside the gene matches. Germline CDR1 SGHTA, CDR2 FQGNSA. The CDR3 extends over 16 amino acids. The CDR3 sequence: CASSLVGTGGWDEQFF. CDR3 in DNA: TGTGCCAGCAGCTTAGTGGGGACAGGGGGTTGGGATGAGCAGTTCTTC.

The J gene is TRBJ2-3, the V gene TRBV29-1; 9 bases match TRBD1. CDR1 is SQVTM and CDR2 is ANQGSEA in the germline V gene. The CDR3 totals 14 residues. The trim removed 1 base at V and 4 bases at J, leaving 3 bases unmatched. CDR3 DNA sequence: TGCAGCGTTGAAGGACAGGGGGTGGCAGATACGCAGTATTTT. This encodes CSVEGQGVADTQYF.

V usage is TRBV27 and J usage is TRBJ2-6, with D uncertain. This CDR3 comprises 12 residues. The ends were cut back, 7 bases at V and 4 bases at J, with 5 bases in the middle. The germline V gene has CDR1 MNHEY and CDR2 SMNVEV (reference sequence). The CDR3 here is CASKAGANVLTF. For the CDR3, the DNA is TGTGCCAGCAAGGCCGGGGCCAACGTCCTGACTTTC.

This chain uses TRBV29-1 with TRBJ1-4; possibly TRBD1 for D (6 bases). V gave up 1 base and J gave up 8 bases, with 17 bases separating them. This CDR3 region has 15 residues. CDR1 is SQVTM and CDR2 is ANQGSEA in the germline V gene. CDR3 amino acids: CSVEGEQGSREKLFF. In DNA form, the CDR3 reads TGCAGCGTTGAAGGTGAACAGGGCTCAAGGGAAAAACTGTTTTTT.

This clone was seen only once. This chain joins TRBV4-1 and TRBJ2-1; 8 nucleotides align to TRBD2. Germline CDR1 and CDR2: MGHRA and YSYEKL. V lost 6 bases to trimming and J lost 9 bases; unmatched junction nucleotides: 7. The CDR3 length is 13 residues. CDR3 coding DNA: TGCGCCAGCAGACACCGGACTAGCCCTGAGCAGTTCTTC. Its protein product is CASRHRTSPEQFF.

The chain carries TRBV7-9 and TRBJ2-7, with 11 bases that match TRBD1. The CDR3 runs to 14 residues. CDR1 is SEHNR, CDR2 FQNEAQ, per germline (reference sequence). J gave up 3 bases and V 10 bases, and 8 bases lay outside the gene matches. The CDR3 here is CATLRDRGIYEQYF. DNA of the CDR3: TGTGCCACCCTCCGGGACAGGGGGATCTACGAGCAGTACTTC.

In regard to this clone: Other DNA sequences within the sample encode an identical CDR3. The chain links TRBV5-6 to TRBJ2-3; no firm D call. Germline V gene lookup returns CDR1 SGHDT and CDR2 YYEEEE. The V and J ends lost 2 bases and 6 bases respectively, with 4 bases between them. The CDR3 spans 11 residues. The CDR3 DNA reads TGTGCCAGCAGCTTCGGTGATACGCAGTATTTT. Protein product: CASSFGDTQYF.

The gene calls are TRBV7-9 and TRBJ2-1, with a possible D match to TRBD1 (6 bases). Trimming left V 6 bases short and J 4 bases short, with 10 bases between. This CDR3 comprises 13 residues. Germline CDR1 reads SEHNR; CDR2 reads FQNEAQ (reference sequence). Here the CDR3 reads CASSPTGYNEQFF. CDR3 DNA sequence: TGTGCCAGCAGTCCAACAGGGTACAATGAGCAGTTCTTC.

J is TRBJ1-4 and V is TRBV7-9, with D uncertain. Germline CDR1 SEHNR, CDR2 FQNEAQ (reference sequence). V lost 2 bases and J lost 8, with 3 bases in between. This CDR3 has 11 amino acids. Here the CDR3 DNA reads TGTGCCAGCAGCTTAAACGAAAAACTGTTTTTT. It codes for CASSLNEKLFF.

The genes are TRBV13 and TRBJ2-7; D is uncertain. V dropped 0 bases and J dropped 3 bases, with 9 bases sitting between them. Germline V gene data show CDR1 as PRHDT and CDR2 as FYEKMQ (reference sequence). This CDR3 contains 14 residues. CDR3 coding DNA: TGTGCCAGCAGCTTAGGTCGTAGGGACTACGAGCAGTACTTC. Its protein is CASSLGRRDYEQYF.